These 12 T cell receptor beta chains share one sample of origin, sequenced in a study of T cell responses to AZD1222 COVID-19 vaccine. Clones were read by immunoSEQ multiplex PCR, and TCRdb kept only the in-frame ones, dropping some. The sample holds under 30,000 clones, around 93% seen once. This specimen was peripheral blood, taken 28 days after the second AZD1222 dose. Receptors were obtained from an adult who received the AZD1222 COVID-19 vaccine.

This clone was detected only a few times. The chain joins TRBV4-1 to TRBJ2-7, with a possible D match to TRBD1 (5 bases). This CDR3 has 13 amino acids. V shed 4 bases and J shed 6 bases, with 13 bases lying between them. Germline V gene lookup returns CDR1 MGHRA and CDR2 YSYEKL. The CDR3 region has the DNA TGCGCCAGCAGCCTCAGGGTAACGGGCGAGCAGTACTTC. Translated, it gives CASSLRVTGEQYF.

The rearrangement uses TRBV19 and TRBJ2-2; D may be TRBD2 (6 bases). The CDR3 has 15 amino acids. Per germline, CDR1 LNHDA and CDR2 SQIVND (reference sequence). Trimming took 7 bases from V and 1 from J, leaving 13 bases between them. Here the CDR3 reads CASTRGTVNTGELFF. The CDR3 nucleotides read TGTGCCAGTACCCGCGGGACGGTGAACACCGGGGAGCTGTTTTTT.

The DNA of the CDR3 is TGTGCCAGCTCACCACCGGAAGGCACCGGGGAGCTGTTTTTT. Translation gives CASSPPEGTGELFF. This rearrangement joins TRBV18 to TRBJ2-2; unclear D gene. The germline V gene has CDR1 KGHSH and CDR2 LQKENI. Trimming shortened V by 0 bases and J by 4 bases, and 6 bases separated the two germline ends. The CDR3 runs to 14 residues. The full variable domain, rest sourced from reference TRBV18 and TRBJ2-2, is NAGVMQNPRHLVRRRGQEARLRCSPMKGHSHVYWYRQLPEEGLKFMVYLQKENIIDESGMPKERFSAEFPKEGPSILRIQQVVRGDSAAYFCASSPPEGTGELFFGEGSRLTVL.

The V call is TRBV11-2, the J call TRBJ2-1; 10 nucleotides agree with TRBD2. Trimming at V came to 5 bases and at J to 5 bases, leaving 9 bases not matched to a gene. The CDR3 covers 16 residues. Looked up from germline, CDR1 is SGHAT and CDR2 is FQNNGV. Here the CDR3 reads CASSLRASGSNNEQFF. CDR3 in DNA: TGTGCCAGCAGCCTCCGAGCTAGCGGGAGCAACAATGAGCAGTTCTTC.

The V gene is TRBV9, the J gene TRBJ1-6, with D uncertain. Trimming cost V 4 bases and J 6 bases, with 5 bases left between them. The CDR3 totals 12 residues. Looked up from germline, CDR1 is SGDLS and CDR2 is YYNGEE. CDR3 nucleotide sequence: TGTGCCAGCAGCCTCGTTAATTCACCCCTCCACTTT. Translation gives CASSLVNSPLHF. The variable domain in full, with the rest retrieved from reference TRBV9 and TRBJ1-6, is DSGVTQTPKHLITATGQRVTLRCSPRSGDLSVYWYQQSLDQGLQFLIQYYNGEERAKGNILERFSAQQFPDLHSELNLSSLELGDSALYFCASSLVNSPLHFGNGTRLTVT.

The chain recombines TRBV6-6 with TRBJ1-1; D is undetermined. The V end lost 2 bases, the J end lost 4 bases, and 2 bases lay between the germline ends. CDR3 length: 11 amino acids. Germline loops: CDR1 MNHNY, CDR2 SVGAGI (reference sequence). The CDR3 nucleotides are TGTGCCAGCAGTTACACCACTGAAGCTTTCTTT. Translation: CASSYTTEAFF.

The J gene is TRBJ2-3, the V gene TRBV6-1; 8 positions agree with TRBD1. Germline assignment: CDR1 MNHNS and CDR2 SASEGT. The CDR3 totals 15 residues. The trim removed 1 base at V and 5 bases at J, leaving 5 bases unmatched. CDR3 residues: CASSEGQGAIDTQYF. CDR3 bases: TGTGCCAGCAGTGAAGGGCAGGGGGCAATAGATACGCAGTATTTT.

The DNA for the CDR3 is TGTGCCAGTAGCCCGACTAGGACCTACAATGAGCAGTTCTTC. This codes for CASSPTRTYNEQFF. V usage is TRBV19 and J usage is TRBJ2-1, with D possibly matching TRBD2 (6 bases). V lost 6 bases and J 2 bases, leaving 11 bases between the germline ends. Looked up from germline, CDR1 is LNHDA and CDR2 is SQIVND (reference sequence). This CDR3 contains 14 residues.

This clone was seen only a few times. The chain couples TRBV6-5 to TRBJ2-1; D remains ambiguous. CDR1 MNHEY and CDR2 SVGAGI come from the germline V gene. Trimming pared 0 bases from V and 0 bases from J, leaving 6 bases between. CDR3 size: 15 residues. CDR3 nucleotide sequence: TGTGCCAGCAGTTACTCTAGGAGCTCCTACAATGAGCAGTTCTTC. Protein: CASSYSRSSYNEQFF.

This CDR3 is CASSPQGAGTFTDTQYF. Here the CDR3 DNA reads TGTGCCAGCAGTCCCCAAGGAGCGGGGACCTTCACAGATACGCAGTATTTT. The V and J genes are TRBV27 and TRBJ2-3, with 7 positions matching TRBD2. With 5 bases clipped from V and 2 bases from J, the junction kept 13 bases outside the gene matches. CDR3 length: 17 amino acids. The V gene's germline CDR1 is MNHEY and CDR2 SMNVEV (reference sequence).

The chain combines TRBV11-3 with TRBJ1-2; D gene uncertain. The CDR3 runs to 15 residues. Trimming cost V 1 base and J 5 bases, with 14 bases left between them. Germline assignment: CDR1 SGHNT and CDR2 YENEEA. The CDR3 sequence: CASSLGYRDQYGYTF. The CDR3 DNA is TGTGCCAGCAGCTTAGGGTATAGGGATCAATATGGCTACACCTTC.

J is TRBJ1-3 and V is TRBV9, with 9 bases fitting TRBD1. V shed 4 bases and J 4 bases; nucleotides not matched to a gene: 6. CDR1 is SGDLS and CDR2 is YYNGEE in the germline V gene. This CDR3 is 15 amino acids long. In DNA form, the CDR3 reads TGTGCCAGCAGCCCACGGACAGGGGAGGGAAACACCATATATTTT. This gives the protein CASSPRTGEGNTIYF.